The rows below give T cell receptor beta chains drawn from one sample of a study of CD8 T cells in ankylosing spondylitis. MiXCR, run by TCRdb on the 5' RACE reads, gives a single entry per CDR3 protein. The sample has about 110,000 distinct CDR3 sequences, more than 20% seen once. Material for sequencing was synovial fluid, either unsorted or a sorted T cell fraction (not recorded which). Receptors originate from a male donor with ankylosing spondylitis. The CDR3 runs from the conserved cysteine through the conserved F or W. D genes are given only for firm matches. Some rows mark clone size as missing; the rest say once, few, many or name a class of expanded clone.

clone size	V gene	D gene	J gene	CDR3 DNA	CDR3 protein
-	TRBV12-3/TRBV12-4	-	TRBJ1-6	TGTGCCAGCAGTTTAGGGGCGGCACCCCTCCACTTT	CASSLGAAPLHF
few	TRBV4-2	TRBD2	TRBJ2-1	TGTGCCAGCAGCCAAGCAAAAATCGTAGCGGGAGACCCCACTGAGCAGTTCTTC	CASSQAKIVAGDPTEQFF
many	TRBV6-5	TRBD1	TRBJ2-3	TGTGCCAGCAGGTATACAGGGGTCAGCACAGATACGCAGTATTTT	CASRYTGVSTDTQYF
many	TRBV12-3/TRBV12-4	-	TRBJ1-2	TGTGCCAGCAGACCGGGTCCCCGAGCGGGGACCTTC	CASRPGPRAGTF
-	TRBV5-1	TRBD2	TRBJ2-5	TGCGCCAGCAGCCCTGCTGGACTAGCGGGTGGAGAGACCCAGTACTTC	CASSPAGLAGGETQYF
-	TRBV20-1	TRBD2	TRBJ2-3	TGCAGTGCTACCCGGTGGACTAGCGGAAACACAGATACGCAGTATTTT	CSATRWTSGNTDTQYF
few	TRBV10-3	-	TRBJ1-5	TGTGCCATCAGTGAGTCGAGTACAGGCCGGAGAGATCAGCCCCAGCATTTT	CAISESSTGRRDQPQHF
-	TRBV29-1	-	TRBJ1-2	TGCAGCGTTGTAATGGGCCCTATTTCTAACTATGGCTACACCTTC	CSVVMGPISNYGYTF
-	TRBV5-1	-	TRBJ2-5	TGCGCCAGCAGCTTTGGGCAGATCCAAGAGACCCAGTACTTC	CASSFGQIQETQYF
-	TRBV20-1	-	TRBJ2-2	TGCAGTGCTAGCGGGACTCTGAACACCGGGGAGCTGTTTTTT	CSASGTLNTGELFF
many	TRBV29-1	TRBD2	TRBJ2-1	TGCAGCGTTGCGGGACTAGCGGGAATCTCCTACAATGAGCAGTTCTTC	CSVAGLAGISYNEQFF
-	TRBV20-1	TRBD2	TRBJ2-1	TGCAGTATAACCGGGACTAGCTACTACAATGAGCAGTTCTTC	CSITGTSYYNEQFF
many	TRBV12-3/TRBV12-4	TRBD1	TRBJ1-1	TGTGCCAGCAGTTGGGCCTCGGACAGGAGGGCGAACACTGAAGCTTTCTTT	CASSWASDRRANTEAFF
many	TRBV7-2	-	TRBJ2-1	TGTGCCAGCAGCCCAATGTTCCGGAGCGAATACAATGAGCAGTTCTTC	CASSPMFRSEYNEQFF
few	TRBV20-1	TRBD2	TRBJ2-3	TGCAGTGTTAAGCGGGAGGGCCCGGATACGCAGTATTTT	CSVKREGPDTQYF
many	TRBV29-1	TRBD1	TRBJ1-1	TGCAGCGTTAATACAGGGGGCGTAAACACTGAAGCTTTCTTT	CSVNTGGVNTEAFF
-	TRBV5-6	-	TRBJ2-1	TGTGCCAGCAGCGGTGGGGGGGGGCCTTACAATGAGCAGTTCTTC	CASSGGGGPYNEQFF
-	TRBV7-8	-	TRBJ2-1	TGTGCCAGCAGCTTATCCACAGGGTTAGCAGATAATGAGCAGTTCTTC	CASSLSTGLADNEQFF
-	TRBV7-9	-	TRBJ2-5	TGTGCCAGCAGCGCAGAAGAGACCCAGTACTTC	CASSAEETQYF
-	TRBV7-2	TRBD2	TRBJ2-3	TGTGCCAGCAGCTTAGGCCTAGCGGGAGGCACAGATACGCAGTATTTT	CASSLGLAGGTDTQYF
few	TRBV19	-	TRBJ1-3	TGTGCCAGTAGTACGGGGACGGAGGCCCTCTCTGGAAACACCATATATTTT	CASSTGTEALSGNTIYF
many	TRBV24-1	-	TRBJ2-1	TGTGCCACCGGGGCCCAAGGTGGTGCCTACAATGAGCAGTTCTTC	CATGAQGGAYNEQFF
-	TRBV29-1	-	TRBJ2-1	TGCAGCGTTCGAAGTGCAGGGTACAATGAGCAGTTCTTC	CSVRSAGYNEQFF
-	TRBV15	-	TRBJ2-1	TGTGCCACCAGCAGAGATAGTCGGAGAGAGGCGTCCTACAATGAGCAGTTCTTC	CATSRDSRREASYNEQFF
many	TRBV6-2/TRBV6-3	-	TRBJ2-4	TGTGCCAGCAGTCCCGGTTTCGGATCAGCTGTAGCCAAAAACATTCAGTACTTC	CASSPGFGSAVAKNIQYF
-	TRBV10-2	-	TRBJ2-1	TGCGCCAGCAGTAGGGGCTCGAGCTCCTACAATGAGCAGTTCTTC	CASSRGSSSYNEQFF
many	TRBV7-2	-	TRBJ2-5	TGTGCCAGCATGATAGAAGGTGTTCCGCAAGAGACCCAGTACTTC	CASMIEGVPQETQYF
few	TRBV7-6	TRBD1	TRBJ1-1	TGTGCCAGCAGCTGCCCCGGACAGGGGAACACTGAAGCTTTCTTT	CASSCPGQGNTEAFF
-	TRBV11-2	-	TRBJ2-2	TGTGCCAGCAGCTTTAGCGGAGCAACAGGGGAGCTGTTTTTT	CASSFSGATGELFF
-	TRBV3-1	TRBD2	TRBJ2-1	TGTGCCTGCACCCAAGAGGTGATAGCGGGAGCCAATGAGCAGTTCTTC	CACTQEVIAGANEQFF
few	TRBV12-3/TRBV12-4	TRBD2	TRBJ2-5	TGTGCCAGCAGTTTAGCTAGCGGGATTATCGGAGAGACCCAGTACTTC	CASSLASGIIGETQYF
few	TRBV5-1	TRBD2	TRBJ2-1	TGCGCCAGCAGTTTCGGCGGGGGCTACAATGAGCAGTTCTTC	CASSFGGGYNEQFF
few	TRBV2	-	TRBJ2-2	TGTGCCAGCAGTGCACGTACGGGGAACACCGGGGAGCTGTTTTTT	CASSARTGNTGELFF
-	TRBV27	TRBD1	TRBJ1-1	TGTGCCAGCAGCCTGGACAGGGTAGAGAAAGCTTTCTTT	CASSLDRVEKAFF
-	TRBV20-1	-	TRBJ2-2	TGCAGTGCTAGAGATTACGGCAGGGCGAACACCGGGGAGCTGTTTTTT	CSARDYGRANTGELFF
-	TRBV6-6	-	TRBJ2-2	TGTGCCAGCAGGCCCCTGGTGACCGGGGAGCTGTTTTTT	CASRPLVTGELFF
-	TRBV19	TRBD1	TRBJ2-1	TGTGCCAGTAGGTCCGGGACAGGGAGTTACAATGAGCAGTTCTTC	CASRSGTGSYNEQFF
-	TRBV15	TRBD1	TRBJ1-6	TGTGCCACCAGCAGACCGGACAGGGGGGATTCACCCCTCCACTTT	CATSRPDRGDSPLHF
few	TRBV6-1	TRBD1	TRBJ2-6	TGTGCCAGCAGTGAGAAAACACCGGGACAGAGCTCTGGGGCCAACGTCCTGACTTTC	CASSEKTPGQSSGANVLTF
-	TRBV11-2	TRBD1	TRBJ1-1	TGTGCCAGCAGCTACAGACAGGGTATGGGCACTGAAGCTTTCTTT	CASSYRQGMGTEAFF
few	TRBV7-2	-	TRBJ1-1	TGTGCCAGCAGTCCGAAGAACACTGAAGCTTTCTTT	CASSPKNTEAFF
few	TRBV6-4	TRBD2	TRBJ2-3	TGTGCCAGCAGTCTGGGACTAGCGGACACAGATACGCAGTATTTT	CASSLGLADTDTQYF
few	TRBV20-1	-	TRBJ1-2	TGCAGTGCTAGTCTAGACCACTGGAACTATGGCTACACCTTC	CSASLDHWNYGYTF
-	TRBV20-1	-	TRBJ2-3	TGCAGTGCTAGGGCCGGGATTCCGCAGTATTTT	CSARAGIPQYF
-	TRBV7-6	TRBD2	TRBJ2-3	TGTGCCAGCAGCTTAGAGTCTAGCGGGTCAAACACAGATACGCAGTATTTT	CASSLESSGSNTDTQYF
-	TRBV20-1	-	TRBJ2-5	TGCAGTGCTAGTCCTGGGGAGACCCAGTACTTC	CSASPGETQYF
-	TRBV19	-	TRBJ2-7	TGTGCCAGTAGTATTTCGACACCTTCCTACGAGCAGTACTTC	CASSISTPSYEQYF
many	TRBV4-2	TRBD1	TRBJ1-2	TGTGCCAGCAGCCAAGATTTAGGGGGACAGGCCGACTATGGCTACACCTTC	CASSQDLGGQADYGYTF
-	TRBV29-1	TRBD2	TRBJ2-1	TGCAGCGTCCGGACTAGACCAGGCAATGAGCAGTTCTTC	CSVRTRPGNEQFF